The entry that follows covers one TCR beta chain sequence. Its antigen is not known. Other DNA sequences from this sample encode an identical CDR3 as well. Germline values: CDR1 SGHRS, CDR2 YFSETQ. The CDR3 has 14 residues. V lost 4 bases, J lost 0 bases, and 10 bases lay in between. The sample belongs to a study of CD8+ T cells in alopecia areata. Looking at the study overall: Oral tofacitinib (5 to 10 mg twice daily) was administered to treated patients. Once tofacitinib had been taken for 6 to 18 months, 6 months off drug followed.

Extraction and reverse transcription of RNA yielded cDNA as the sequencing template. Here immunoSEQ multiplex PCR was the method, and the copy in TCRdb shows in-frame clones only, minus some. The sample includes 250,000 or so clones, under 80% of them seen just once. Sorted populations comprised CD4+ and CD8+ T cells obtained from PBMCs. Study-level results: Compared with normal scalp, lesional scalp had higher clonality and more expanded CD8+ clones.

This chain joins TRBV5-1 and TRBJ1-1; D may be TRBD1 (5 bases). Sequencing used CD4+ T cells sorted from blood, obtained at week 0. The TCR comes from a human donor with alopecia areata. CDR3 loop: CASSAQGLNTEAFF. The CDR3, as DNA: TGCGCCAGCAGCGCGCAGGGACTGAACACTGAAGCTTTCTTT.